Reported below is one T cell receptor beta chain. V was pared by 4 bases and J by 2 bases, with 11 bases between. In germline, CDR1 is LNHNV, CDR2 YYDKDF (reference sequence). This CDR3 spans 14 amino acids. This sample was taken from a study of blood T cell repertoires in COVID-19. Sequencing was performed with immunoSEQ multiplex PCR; in TCRdb, only in-frame clones are kept and a portion is missing. The sample contains fewer than 100,000 clones, about 87% of which appear only once. This clonotype was sampled from a human donor in a cohort sampled during active COVID-19. Input material: peripheral blood. The V call is TRBV15, the J call TRBJ2-5, with D possibly matching TRBD1 (6 bases). Here the CDR3 DNA reads TGTGCCACCAGCAACCGGGACAAACAAGAGACCCAGTACTTC. It encodes CATSNRDKQETQYF.